This passage covers 13 T cell receptor beta chains from one sample sequenced in a study of shared clonotypes between healthy human individuals. TCRdb's table, derived via immunoSEQ multiplex PCR, lists solely in-frame clones and lacks some. The sample lists about 2.3 million clones; about 92% were seen once. The sample taken for sequencing was naive CD4+ T cells from PBMCs. Subset described: CD45RA+ positively selected. Every receptor here comes from a man younger than 35 in good health. Some clones in this sample may be carry-over from other donors' samples.

This sequence joins TRBV4-2 and TRBJ2-7; either TRBD1 or TRBD2 may supply D (5 bases each). The CDR3 extends over 11 amino acids. Per germline, CDR1 LGHNA and CDR2 YNFKEQ. Trimming shortened V by 1 base and J by 8 bases, and 6 bases separated the two germline ends. The CDR3 reads CASSQGGKQYF. For the CDR3, the DNA is TGTGCCAGCAGCCAAGGGGGGAAGCAGTACTTC.

The chain employs TRBV6-1 and TRBJ1-2; unclear D gene. Trimming left V 2 bases short and J 2 bases short, with 9 bases between. Germline CDR1 and CDR2: MNHNS and SASEGT. The CDR3 sequence is 14 residues long. CDR3 loop: CASSERRENYGYTF. The CDR3 DNA reads TGTGCCAGCAGTGAAAGACGGGAGAACTATGGCTACACCTTC.

The rearrangement joins TRBV5-1 to TRBJ1-1; D remains ambiguous. CDR3 size: 15 residues. V was cut by 1 base and J by 3 bases, with 13 bases left in between. The germline V gene encodes CDR1 SGHRS and CDR2 YFSETQ. Written as DNA, the CDR3 is TGCGCCAGCAGCTTGTTGACGGCCGCGGACACTGAAGCTTTCTTT. Protein: CASSLLTAADTEAFF.

About this clone itself: Other nucleotide sequences in the sample specify the same CDR3. The chain couples TRBV28 to TRBJ1-4; 8 bases line up with TRBD1. CDR3 length equals 15 residues. V shed 4 bases and J 4 bases; nucleotides not matched to a gene: 5. The germline V gene has CDR1 MDHEN and CDR2 SYDVKM. This chain's CDR3 is CASSSRTGINEKLFF. In DNA form, the CDR3 reads TGTGCCAGCAGTTCGAGGACAGGGATTAATGAAAAACTGTTTTTT.

The chain employs TRBV7-8 and TRBJ1-4, with D perhaps matching TRBD1 (5 bases). Germline CDR1 reads SGHVS; CDR2 reads FQNEAQ. The CDR3 is 16 amino acids. V lost 5 bases and J lost 0, with 13 bases in between. The CDR3 loop reads CASSLRQPATNEKLFF. CDR3 nucleotides: TGTGCCAGCAGCCTGAGACAGCCTGCAACTAATGAAAAACTGTTTTTT.

This chain connects TRBV29-1 to TRBJ1-2; D is possibly TRBD1 (5 bases). V was pared by 5 bases and J by 1 base, with 8 bases between. CDR3 size: 12 residues. Per germline, CDR1 SQVTM and CDR2 ANQGSEA. The DNA for the CDR3 is TGCAGCGTTTTACAGGTTAACTATGGCTACACCTTC. Amino acids: CSVLQVNYGYTF.

A note on this clone: Other DNA sequences in this sample translate to the same CDR3. V gene TRBV5-1 combines with J gene TRBJ1-1; D not certain. V was shortened by 2 bases and J by 1 base, with 6 bases between the two germline ends. The CDR3 contains 13 residues. Per germline, CDR1 SGHRS and CDR2 YFSETQ. The CDR3 loop is CASSFQTNTEAFF. The CDR3 bases are TGCGCCAGCAGCTTTCAGACGAACACTGAAGCTTTCTTT.

The chain uses TRBV9 and TRBJ2-2, with unresolved D. This CDR3 spans 16 amino acids. Germline CDR1 and CDR2: SGDLS and YYNGEE. The V end lost 0 bases, the J end lost 5 bases, and 14 bases lay between the germline ends. CDR3 coding DNA: TGTGCCAGCAGCGTAGAGGCCCTCCAAGTAACCGGGGAGCTGTTTTTT. Translated: CASSVEALQVTGELFF.

The gene calls are TRBV7-2 and TRBJ2-3; no clear D gene. This CDR3 is built from 15 residues. Germline CDR1 and CDR2: SGHTA and FQGNSA. The ends were cut back, 5 bases at V and 0 bases at J, with 12 bases in the middle. CDR3 coding DNA: TGTGCCAGCAGCATTAGGCCGACTAGCACAGATACGCAGTATTTT. Translated, it gives CASSIRPTSTDTQYF.

The V call is TRBV7-8, the J call TRBJ2-1; TRBD2 matches 14 bases. Germline assignment: CDR1 SGHVS and CDR2 FQNEAQ. J lost 0 bases, V lost 2 bases, and 12 bases had no gene match. The CDR3 loop spans 21 amino acids. CDR3 in amino acids: CASSLHFGTSGRRFSYNEQFF. In DNA, the CDR3 is TGTGCCAGCAGCTTACACTTCGGGACTAGCGGGAGACGGTTCTCCTACAATGAGCAGTTCTTC.

The chain links TRBV11-2 to TRBJ2-6; 9 positions match TRBD2. Germline loops: CDR1 SGHAT, CDR2 FQNNGV. The CDR3 totals 17 residues. The trim removed 5 bases at V and 0 bases at J, leaving 5 bases unmatched. CDR3 sequence: CASSRGLASSGANVLTF. Here the CDR3 DNA reads TGTGCCAGCAGCCGAGGACTAGCGAGCTCTGGGGCCAACGTCCTGACTTTC.

DNA of the CDR3: TGTGCCAGCTCTGTACTTATTTTGGGGACGGGCGAGCAGTACTTC. It is translated as CASSVLILGTGEQYF. The chain links TRBV18 to TRBJ2-7; possibly TRBD1 or TRBD2 for D (5 bases each). The length of the CDR3 is 15 residues. With 6 bases removed from V and 6 bases from J, the gap between germline ends came to 21 bases. The germline gives CDR1 KGHSH, CDR2 LQKENI.

This clone was detected once. The chain combines TRBV28 with TRBJ2-2, with TRBD2 matching 10 bases. V lost 7 bases and J lost 7; bases outside the gene matches: 6. CDR1 and CDR2 from the germline V gene are MDHEN and SYDVKM. This CDR3 comprises 14 residues. The CDR3 sequence: CASTLAGLNGELFF. The CDR3 bases are TGTGCCAGCACACTAGCGGGATTGAACGGGGAGCTGTTTTTT.